This T cell receptor (beta chain) was observed in a study of blood T cell repertoires in COVID-19. The CDR3 runs to 14 residues. Per the germline V gene, CDR1 is SQVTM and CDR2 is ANQGSEA. Trimming took 3 bases from V and 0 from J, leaving 11 bases between them. The method was immunoSEQ multiplex PCR; TCRdb's version includes in-frame clones alone and lacks a portion of them. Of some 160,000 clones listed, roughly 90% are singletons. The chain recombines TRBV29-1 with TRBJ1-2; D unclear. The TCR originated in a man in his sixties with acute or convalescent COVID-19. Sequenced input: peripheral blood. The CDR3 nucleotides read TGCAGCGTTGACCCGGTCTCTCCTAACTATGGCTACACCTTC. Amino acids: CSVDPVSPNYGYTF.